The 10 T cell receptor beta chains reported below all come from one sample, sequenced in a study of T cells in localized non-small cell lung cancer (dated by TCRdb to 2018 to 2021). Library preparation employed the immunoSEQ multiplex PCR assay. Here the immuneACCESS table is served through TCRdb, limited to in-frame sequences with V and J called. Missing clones are a known gap in these copies; in checked studies unresolved V genes cover under half, and the rest lacks a known reason. The sample table lists about 27,000 clones, roughly 91% of them with a count of one. Clones ranked in the top ten supply 0.85% to 1.4% of the sample. Material: peripheral blood, obtained before any cancer treatment. All receptors derive from a woman between 35 and 75 years old with stage I lung adenocarcinoma.

The chain employs TRBV7-2 and TRBJ2-3; a possible D gene is TRBD1 (5 bases). Trimming cost V 1 base and J 2 bases, with 7 bases left between them. The CDR3 runs 14 residues. The germline CDR1 and CDR2 sequences are SGHTA and FQGNSA. The CDR3 DNA follows: TGTGCCAGCAGCTTAGAGGGGTTCACAGATACGCAGTATTTT. This codes for CASSLEGFTDTQYF.

The CDR3 DNA reads as TGTGCCAGCAGGGGCTTCGACAATGAGCAGTTCTTC. It specifies CASRGFDNEQFF. J is TRBJ2-1 and V is TRBV5-4, with D unresolved. V was cut by 5 bases and J by 5 bases, with 8 bases left in between. The germline gives CDR1 SGHNT, CDR2 YYREEE (reference sequence). This CDR3 contains 12 residues.

The genes are TRBV11-3 and TRBJ2-2; D uncertain. The length of the CDR3 is 15 residues. The V end lost 4 bases, the J end lost 4 bases, and 13 bases lay between the germline ends. Germline values: CDR1 SGHNT, CDR2 YENEEA. The CDR3 spells CASSSRAHGTGELFF. The CDR3 DNA follows: TGTGCCAGCAGCTCCCGGGCGCACGGCACCGGGGAGCTGTTTTTT.

The chain has TRBV27 and TRBJ1-1, with D tentatively TRBD1 (6 bases). The CDR3 length is 14 residues. In germline, CDR1 is MNHEY, CDR2 SMNVEV (reference sequence). V was cut by 8 bases and J by 5 bases, with 18 bases left in between. CDR3 in amino acids: CASAPSWRGTEAFF. The DNA for the CDR3 is TGTGCCAGCGCTCCCTCCTGGAGGGGGACTGAAGCTTTCTTT.

About this clone itself: An end of the junction does not agree with germline; a read error may underlie this. This sample includes further DNA sequences coding for the same CDR3. The chain joins TRBV18 to TRBJ1-6; D is perhaps TRBD1 (5 bases). Germline lookup yields CDR1 KGHSH and CDR2 LQKENI. The CDR3 runs 12 residues. The CDR3 here is CASSSGDSPLHF. In nucleotides, the CDR3 is TGTGCCAGCTCCTCGGGGGATTCACCCCTACACTTT.

The chain joins TRBV7-2 to TRBJ1-5, with D possibly matching TRBD1 (6 bases). V lost 5 bases and J 0 bases, leaving 17 bases between the germline ends. Germline V gives CDR1 SGHTA, CDR2 FQGNSA. CDR3 length equals 17 residues. CDR3 residues: CASSRRQEFYSNQPQHF. The CDR3 DNA reads TGTGCCAGCAGCCGTAGACAGGAGTTTTATAGCAATCAGCCCCAGCATTTT.

The table lists this clone with a count of one. This chain links TRBV7-2 with TRBJ2-7, with no clear D. V was clipped by 5 bases and J by 8 bases, with 16 bases between them. The CDR3 sequence is 13 residues long. Germline CDR1 reads SGHTA; CDR2 reads FQGNSA. The CDR3 region has the DNA TGTGCCAGCAGCCTTCCACCATCCCTCAAGCAGTACTTC. This translates into CASSLPPSLKQYF.

DNA for the CDR3: TGCGCCAGCAGCCCGGGACTAGCGGGAACTGAGCAGTTCTTC. Protein sequence: CASSPGLAGTEQFF. The J gene is TRBJ2-1, the V gene TRBV5-1; 13 bases are a match to TRBD2. There are 14 residues in the CDR3. Per germline, CDR1 SGHRS and CDR2 YFSETQ. J was trimmed by 9 bases and V by 4 bases; bases with no gene match: 4.

The rearrangement links TRBV10-2 to TRBJ2-1, with 7 bases fitting TRBD2. The CDR3 has 16 residues. V lost 3 bases to trimming and J lost 3 bases; unmatched junction nucleotides: 8. Germline V gene sequence: CDR1 WSHSY, CDR2 SAAADI. The CDR3 DNA is TGCGCCAGCAGTGACTCCGTACTAGCGAGCTACAATGAGCAGTTCTTC. It encodes CASSDSVLASYNEQFF.

The chain joins TRBV4-3 to TRBJ2-7; no reliable D call. CDR3 size: 13 residues. The germline V and J ends were trimmed by 3 bases and 5 bases, with 11 bases remaining between them. Germline V gene lookup returns CDR1 LGHNA and CDR2 YSLEER. CDR3 in amino acids: CASSQDPVDEQYF. DNA for the CDR3: TGCGCCAGCAGCCAGGATCCAGTGGACGAGCAGTACTTC.